The 17 T cell receptor beta chains listed next were all sequenced from one sample in a study of T cells in localized non-small cell lung cancer. Clones were read by immunoSEQ multiplex PCR, and TCRdb kept only the in-frame ones, dropping some. The data show some 51,000 clones, roughly 88% seen once. Specimen: peripheral blood, collected before any cancer treatment. The receptors were sampled from a woman aged 35-75 years with stage I lung adenocarcinoma.

The count of this clone is one. The chain recombines TRBV7-9 with TRBJ1-2; the match to TRBD1 covers 9 bases. J lost 6 bases, V lost 8 bases, and 4 bases had no gene match. Germline V lookup: CDR1 SEHNR, CDR2 FQNEAQ (reference sequence). There are 12 residues in the CDR3. The CDR3 protein is CASGRDRDGYTF. CDR3 nucleotide sequence: TGTGCCAGCGGCCGGGACAGGGATGGCTACACCTTC.

This clone was seen once. The CDR3: CASSYLGGAVEETQYF. In nucleotides, the CDR3 is TGTGCCAGCAGCTACCTAGGGGGCGCGGTGGAAGAGACCCAGTACTTC. The chain links TRBV7-6 to TRBJ2-5, with 7 bases aligning to TRBD1. V lost 4 bases and J lost 3; bases outside the gene matches: 11. Per germline, CDR1 SGHVS and CDR2 FNYEAQ. This CDR3 is built from 16 residues.

The V gene is TRBV11-3, the J gene TRBJ1-2; D remains ambiguous. V lost 5 bases and J 8 bases, leaving 15 bases between the germline ends. This CDR3 region has 13 residues. From germline, CDR1 is SGHNT and CDR2 YENEEA. In DNA, the CDR3 is TGTGCCAGCAGCGCGATAAGGGTGGGAGGCTACACCTTC. Protein sequence: CASSAIRVGGYTF.

This clone counts as medium-sized. The chain joins TRBV7-9 to TRBJ2-5, with 7 bases fitting TRBD2. Germline trimming cut 7 bases from V and 5 bases from J; bases unmatched to any gene: 7. The CDR3 sequence is 13 residues long. Germline V gene sequence: CDR1 SEHNR, CDR2 FQNEAQ (reference sequence). CDR3 sequence: CASTPLGRETQYF. The CDR3 DNA follows: TGTGCCAGCACACCTCTCGGGAGGGAGACCCAGTACTTC.

The J gene is TRBJ2-1, the V gene TRBV7-2; tentatively, D is TRBD2 (7 bases). CDR3 size: 16 residues. Trimming removed 1 base at V and 8 bases at J, with 18 bases between. Germline V lookup: CDR1 SGHTA, CDR2 FQGNSA. DNA for the CDR3: TGTGCCAGCAGCTTAGGGATTGGGGGGGCCAGGGATGAGCAGTTCTTC. Residues: CASSLGIGGARDEQFF.

This chain joins TRBV2 and TRBJ1-5; D is ambiguous. Between the trimmed V and J ends, which lost 6 bases and 0 bases, there was a span of 9 bases. Germline values: CDR1 SNHLY, CDR2 FYNNEI. There are 14 residues in the CDR3. The CDR3 loop reads CASSDVSSNQPQHF. The CDR3 nucleotides read TGTGCCAGCAGCGACGTCTCTAGCAATCAGCCCCAGCATTTT. The complete variable domain, with remaining parts taken from reference TRBV2 and TRBJ1-5, reads EPEVTQTPSHQVTQMGQEVILRCVPISNHLYFYWYRQILGQKVEFLVSFYNNEISEKSEIFDDQFSVERPDGSNFTLKIRSTKLEDSAMYFCASSDVSSNQPQHFGDGTRLSIL.

This chain links TRBV5-8 with TRBJ2-5; 10 nucleotides align to TRBD2. This CDR3 is built from 16 residues. J gave up 1 base and V 0 bases, and 3 bases lay outside the gene matches. CDR1 is SGHTS, CDR2 YDEGEE, per germline. The CDR3 coding sequence is TGTGCCAGCAGCTTGGTAGCGGGGGGCCCCCAAGAGACCCAGTACTTC. It specifies CASSLVAGGPQETQYF.

This clone was counted between two and nine times. V is TRBV10-3 and J is TRBJ2-3, with 7 bases matching TRBD1. This CDR3 is built from 16 residues. Unmatched junction bases numbered 8, after V lost 5 bases and J lost 0 bases. Germline V gene lookup returns CDR1 ENHRY and CDR2 SYGVKD. The DNA for the CDR3 is TGTGCCATCAGTTTGGTGGGACAGTCTAGCACAGATACGCAGTATTTT. Its protein product is CAISLVGQSSTDTQYF.

V is TRBV7-6 and J is TRBJ1-6; D ambiguous. Germline lookup yields CDR1 SGHVS and CDR2 FNYEAQ. CDR3 length: 15 residues. V was shortened by 6 bases and J by 6 bases, with 15 bases between the two germline ends. As DNA, the CDR3 is TGTGCCAGCAGACCCGAACCCGGCGCTAATTCACCCCTCCACTTT. Translation: CASRPEPGANSPLHF.

The CDR3 region is CSVRGSTDTQYF. CDR3 DNA sequence: TGCAGCGTCCGCGGAAGCACAGATACGCAGTATTTT. The chain uses TRBV29-1 and TRBJ2-3, with D hard to call. The V gene lost 6 bases and the J gene lost 0 bases, with 7 bases spanning the gap. The CDR3 has 12 residues. Per the germline V gene, CDR1 is SQVTM and CDR2 is ANQGSEA.

Concerning this clone itself: The sample contains more than one DNA sequence encoding this CDR3. The V gene is TRBV10-2, the J gene TRBJ1-1; 8 positions agree with TRBD1. This CDR3 contains 15 residues. Germline CDR1 and CDR2: WSHSY and SAAADI. Trimming took 4 bases from V and 4 from J; bases not matched to a gene: 8. CDR3 in DNA: TGCGCCAGCAGTGTTCCCGGACAGGGAGGCACTGAAGCTTTCTTT. This codes for CASSVPGQGGTEAFF.

This clone was seen only once. V gene TRBV10-2 combines with J gene TRBJ1-1, with TRBD1 identical over 11 bases. Losses at the gene ends were 6 bases for V and 6 bases for J; bases not matched to a gene: 6. Germline lookup yields CDR1 WSHSY and CDR2 SAAADI. The CDR3 runs to 14 residues. The CDR3 region has the DNA TGCGCCAGCAGAAAGGGACAGGGGGGCTCTGAAGCTTTCTTT. Residues: CASRKGQGGSEAFF.

The chain links TRBV7-2 to TRBJ1-2, with 10 bases that match TRBD1. Germline-derived CDR1 and CDR2 are SGHTA and FQGNSA. This CDR3 comprises 16 residues. J was trimmed by 4 bases and V by 0 bases; bases with no gene match: 5. The CDR3 nucleotides read TGTGCCAGCAGCTTAGCCGGGACAGGGGTTGGCTATGGCTACACCTTC. Its translation: CASSLAGTGVGYGYTF.

The CDR3 sequence is CATSSSGGARNEQFF. Written as DNA, the CDR3 is TGTGCCACCAGCAGTAGCGGGGGGGCCCGGAATGAGCAGTTCTTC. The chain is built from TRBV15 and TRBJ2-1; TRBD2 aligns across 11 bases. V shed 3 bases, J shed 7 bases, and the junction held 5 bases outside the gene matches. Germline values: CDR1 LNHNV, CDR2 YYDKDF (reference sequence). CDR3 size: 15 residues.

The gene calls are TRBV11-2 and TRBJ2-7; unclear D gene. The germline CDR1 and CDR2 sequences are SGHAT and FQNNGV. The V and J ends lost 0 bases and 2 bases respectively, with 8 bases between them. CDR3 length: 14 residues. In DNA, the CDR3 is TGTGCCAGCAGCTTAGAACAGCAAACCTACGAGCAGTACTTC. Protein sequence: CASSLEQQTYEQYF.

The chain carries TRBV7-2 and TRBJ2-7; TRBD2 matches at 8 bases. This CDR3 comprises 14 residues. Unmatched junction bases numbered 3, after V lost 2 bases and J lost 3 bases. Germline values: CDR1 SGHTA, CDR2 FQGNSA. The CDR3 protein is CASSLTTSGYEQYF. CDR3 bases: TGTGCCAGCAGCTTAACAACTAGCGGCTACGAGCAGTACTTC.

The chain recombines TRBV9 with TRBJ1-2; 7 bases map to TRBD1. The germline gives CDR1 SGDLS, CDR2 YYNGEE. V lost 1 base to trimming and J lost 4 bases; unmatched junction nucleotides: 4. The CDR3 is made up of 14 amino acids. CDR3 residues: CASSVTGESYGYTF. The CDR3, as DNA: TGTGCCAGCAGCGTAACAGGGGAGAGCTATGGCTACACCTTC.